The 10 T cell receptor beta chains below all came from one sample that was sequenced in a study of early T cells in non-severe SARS-CoV-2 infection. TCRdb re-analysed the 5' RACE reads in MiXCR, keeping a single row per CDR3 protein. The sample consists of some 38,000 distinct CDR3 sequences, 5.3% of them appearing once. Sequenced sample: whole blood. The receptors were sampled from an adult who was a healthcare worker with PCR-confirmed SARS-CoV-2 infection or an uninfected control (not recorded which).

This clonotype was picked up many times. V gene TRBV6-2 or TRBV6-3 combines with J gene TRBJ2-6; unclear D gene. The CDR3 consists of 13 residues. Germline CDR1 is MNHEY and CDR2 is SVGEGT. V gave up 6 bases and J gave up 2 bases, with 5 bases separating them. The CDR3 DNA follows: TGTGCCAGCAGCCGTCCTGGGGCCAACGTCCTGACTTTC. Translated, it gives CASSRPGANVLTF.

This clonotype showed up many times. The rearrangement joins TRBV6-6 to TRBJ2-4; D might be TRBD2 (6 bases). CDR1 MNHNY and CDR2 SVGAGI come from the germline V gene (reference sequence). V lost 0 bases to trimming and J lost 7 bases, with 16 bases between them. This CDR3 has 16 residues. CDR3 in DNA: TGTGCCAGCAGTTACTCGAATGCGGGGATGGGGAACATTCAGTACTTC. Its protein is CASSYSNAGMGNIQYF.

This clonotype showed up many times. The chain combines TRBV7-8 with TRBJ2-3; 10 positions agree with TRBD1. Trimming removed 1 base from V and 5 bases from J; junction bases left unmatched: 6. There are 16 residues in the CDR3. The germline V gene has CDR1 SGHVS and CDR2 FQNEAQ. In nucleotides, the CDR3 is TGTGCCAGCAGCTTAGTCGCGGGACAGGGGATAGATACGCAGTATTTT. Its translation is CASSLVAGQGIDTQYF.

The chain combines TRBV28 with TRBJ2-3; TRBD2 aligns across 7 bases. The trim removed 5 bases at V and 6 bases at J, leaving 11 bases unmatched. Germline-derived CDR1 and CDR2 are MDHEN and SYDVKM. The CDR3 covers 15 residues. The CDR3 reads CASSIGGSEGDTQYF. DNA for the CDR3: TGTGCCAGCAGTATCGGCGGGAGTGAGGGGGATACGCAGTATTTT. The entire variable domain, with the rest obtained from reference TRBV28 and TRBJ2-3, is as follows: DVKVTQSSRYLVKRTGEKVFLECVQDMDHENMFWYRQDPGLGLRLIYFSYDVKMKEKGDIPEGYSVSREKKERFSLILESASTNQTSMYLCASSIGGSEGDTQYFGPGTRLTVL.

This clonotype has a count of ten or more. The chain employs TRBV7-6 and TRBJ2-5; D ambiguous. Trimming cost V 0 bases and J 5 bases, with 7 bases left between them. The germline gives CDR1 SGHVS, CDR2 FNYEAQ. This CDR3 region has 13 residues. Here the CDR3 reads CASSLALEETQYF. In nucleotides, the CDR3 is TGTGCCAGCAGCTTAGCGCTCGAGGAGACCCAGTACTTC.

This clonotype showed up many times. The chain has TRBV7-6 and TRBJ2-1, with 10 nucleotides matching TRBD2. V gave up 7 bases and J gave up 6 bases; unmatched junction bases: 15. The CDR3 is made up of 17 amino acids. Germline-derived CDR1 and CDR2 are SGHVS and FNYEAQ. The DNA for the CDR3 is TGTGCCAGCACCGGCTGGGCTAGCGGGAGTCGGCGCAATGAGCAGTTCTTC. Residues: CASTGWASGSRRNEQFF.

The J gene is TRBJ1-2, the V gene TRBV10-3; D not certain. Trimming removed 0 bases at V and 0 bases at J, with 2 bases between. The CDR3 consists of 13 residues. Per germline, CDR1 ENHRY and CDR2 SYGVKD. The CDR3 DNA is TGTGCCATCAGTGAGTCGGCTAACTATGGCTACACCTTC. It yields the protein CAISESANYGYTF.

This clonotype is termed medium-sized. This sequence joins TRBV20-1 and TRBJ2-1, with 8 nucleotides matching TRBD2. After removal of 0 bases from V and 4 bases from J, the junction contained 8 bases not matched to a gene. This CDR3 comprises 16 residues. Germline lookup yields CDR1 DFQATT and CDR2 SNEGSKA (reference sequence). CDR3 amino acids: CSARDPVAGHYNEQFF. CDR3 coding DNA: TGCAGTGCTAGAGATCCGGTAGCGGGACATTACAATGAGCAGTTCTTC.

This sequence joins TRBV11-2 and TRBJ1-6, with D unclear. This CDR3 is built from 13 residues. Germline-derived CDR1 and CDR2 are SGHAT and FQNNGV. V was clipped by 5 bases and J by 14 bases, with 16 bases between them. The CDR3 coding sequence is TGTGCCAGCAGCCTTAACGACCGCCAGACCCTCCACTTT. Translation gives CASSLNDRQTLHF.

The table lists this clonotype with many counts. CDR3: CATSDSSWYEQYF. The CDR3 DNA reads as TGTGCCACCAGTGATTCTTCTTGGTACGAGCAGTACTTC. The J gene is TRBJ2-7, the V gene TRBV24-1, with D uncertain. CDR3 length: 13 residues. CDR1 is KGHDR, CDR2 SFDVKD, per germline. V lost 2 bases and J 4 bases, leaving 8 bases between the germline ends.